Listed here are 4 T cell receptor beta chains from one sample, sequenced in a study of T cell responses to AZD1222 COVID-19 vaccine. Sequencing was performed with immunoSEQ multiplex PCR; in TCRdb, only in-frame clones are kept and a portion is missing. The table shows 98,000 or so clones, with roughly 86% occurring only once. The starting material was peripheral blood, obtained 28 days after the second dose of the MenACWY control vaccine. The receptors derive from an adult who received the MenACWY meningococcal vaccine as a control.

The chain links TRBV28 to TRBJ1-3; 8 bases map to TRBD1. The CDR3 totals 16 residues. Germline trimming cut 1 base from V and 3 bases from J; bases unmatched to any gene: 5. Germline loops: CDR1 MDHEN, CDR2 SYDVKM. The CDR3 DNA reads as TGTGCCAGCAGTTTATCCCAGGGGGCGGGTGGAAACACCATATATTTT. As protein: CASSLSQGAGGNTIYF.

The chain carries TRBV19 and TRBJ1-1; 10 nucleotides line up with TRBD1. This CDR3 has 12 amino acids. Germline assignment: CDR1 LNHDA and CDR2 SQIVND (reference sequence). With 9 bases clipped from V and 4 bases from J, the junction kept 2 bases outside the gene matches. CDR3 loop: CASRDRGTEAFF. CDR3 nucleotides: TGTGCCAGCCGGGACAGGGGCACTGAAGCTTTCTTT.

V gene TRBV12-3 or TRBV12-4 combines with J gene TRBJ2-3, with 7 bases matching TRBD1. V dropped 5 bases and J dropped 4; count of bases not matched to a gene: 3. The length of the CDR3 is 13 residues. CDR3 DNA sequence: TGTGCCAGCAGTAGACAGGGCCCAGATACGCAGTATTTT. Translation: CASSRQGPDTQYF.

The rearrangement links TRBV5-4 to TRBJ2-2, with 9 bases aligning to TRBD1. V trimming: 5 bases; J trimming: 6 bases; junction bases outside the gene matches: 5. CDR3 length equals 14 residues. CDR1 and CDR2 (germline): SGHNT, YYREEE (reference sequence). CDR3 sequence (DNA): TGTGCCAGCAGTCGGGACAGGGAGGCCGGGGAGCTGTTTTTT. Amino acids: CASSRDREAGELFF.